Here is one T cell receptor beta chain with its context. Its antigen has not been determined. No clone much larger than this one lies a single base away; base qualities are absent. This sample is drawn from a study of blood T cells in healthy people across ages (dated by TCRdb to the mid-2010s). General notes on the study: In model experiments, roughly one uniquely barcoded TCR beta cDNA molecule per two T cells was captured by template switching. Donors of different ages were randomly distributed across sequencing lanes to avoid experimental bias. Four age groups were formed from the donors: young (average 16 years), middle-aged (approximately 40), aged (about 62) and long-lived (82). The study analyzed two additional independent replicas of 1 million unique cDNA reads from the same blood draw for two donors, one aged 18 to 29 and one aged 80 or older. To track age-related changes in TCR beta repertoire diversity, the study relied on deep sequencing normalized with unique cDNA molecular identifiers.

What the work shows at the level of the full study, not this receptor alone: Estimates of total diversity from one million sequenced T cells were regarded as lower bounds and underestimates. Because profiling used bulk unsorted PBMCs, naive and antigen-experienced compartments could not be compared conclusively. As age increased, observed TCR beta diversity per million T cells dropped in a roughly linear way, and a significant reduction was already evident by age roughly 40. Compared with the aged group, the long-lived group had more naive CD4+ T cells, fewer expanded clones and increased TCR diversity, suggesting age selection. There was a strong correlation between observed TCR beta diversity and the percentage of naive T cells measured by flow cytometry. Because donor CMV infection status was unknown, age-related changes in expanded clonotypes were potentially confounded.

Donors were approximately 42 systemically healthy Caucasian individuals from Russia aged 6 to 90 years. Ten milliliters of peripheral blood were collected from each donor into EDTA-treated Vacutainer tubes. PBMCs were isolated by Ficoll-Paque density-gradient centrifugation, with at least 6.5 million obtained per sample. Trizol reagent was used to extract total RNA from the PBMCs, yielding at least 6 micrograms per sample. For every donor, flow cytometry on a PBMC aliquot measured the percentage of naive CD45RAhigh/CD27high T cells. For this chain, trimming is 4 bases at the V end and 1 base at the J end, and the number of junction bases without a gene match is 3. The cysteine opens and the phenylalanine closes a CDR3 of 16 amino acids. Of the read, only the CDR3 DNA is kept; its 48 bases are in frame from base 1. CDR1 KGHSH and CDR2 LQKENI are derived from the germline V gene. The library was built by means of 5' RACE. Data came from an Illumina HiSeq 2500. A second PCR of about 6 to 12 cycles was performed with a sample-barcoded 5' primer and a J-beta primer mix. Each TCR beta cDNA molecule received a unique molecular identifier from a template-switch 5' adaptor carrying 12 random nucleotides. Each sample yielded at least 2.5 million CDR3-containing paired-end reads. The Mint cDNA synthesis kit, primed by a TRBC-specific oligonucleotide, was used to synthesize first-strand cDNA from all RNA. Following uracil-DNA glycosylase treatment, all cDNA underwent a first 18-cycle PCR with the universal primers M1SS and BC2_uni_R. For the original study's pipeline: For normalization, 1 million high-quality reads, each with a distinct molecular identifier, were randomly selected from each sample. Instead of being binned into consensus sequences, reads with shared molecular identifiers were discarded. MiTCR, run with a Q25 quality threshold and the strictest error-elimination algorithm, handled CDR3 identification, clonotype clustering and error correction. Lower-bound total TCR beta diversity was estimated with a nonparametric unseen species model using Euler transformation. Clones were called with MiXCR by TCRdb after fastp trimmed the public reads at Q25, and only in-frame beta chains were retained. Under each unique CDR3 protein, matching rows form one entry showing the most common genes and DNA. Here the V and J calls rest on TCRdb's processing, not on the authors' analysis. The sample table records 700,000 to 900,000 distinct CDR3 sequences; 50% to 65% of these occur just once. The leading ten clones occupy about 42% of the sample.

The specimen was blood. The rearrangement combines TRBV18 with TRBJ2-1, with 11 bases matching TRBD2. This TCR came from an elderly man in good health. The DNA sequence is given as TGTGCCAGCTCACAACTAGCGGGAGTGTCCTACAATGAGCAGTTCTTC. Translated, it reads CASSQLAGVSYNEQFF.